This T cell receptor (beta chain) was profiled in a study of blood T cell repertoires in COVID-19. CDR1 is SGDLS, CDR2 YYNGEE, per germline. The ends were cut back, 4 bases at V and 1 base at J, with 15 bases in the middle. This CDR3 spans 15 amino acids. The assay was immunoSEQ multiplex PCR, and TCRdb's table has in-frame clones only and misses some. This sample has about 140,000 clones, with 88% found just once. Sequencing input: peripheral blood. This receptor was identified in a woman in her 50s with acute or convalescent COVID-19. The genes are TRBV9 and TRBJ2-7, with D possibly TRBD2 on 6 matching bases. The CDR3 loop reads CASSPTRGLSYEQYF. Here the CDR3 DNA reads TGTGCCAGCAGCCCCACGCGGGGCTTGTCCTACGAGCAGTACTTC.